This TCR beta chain was sequenced during a study of T cells in Graves' hyperthyroidism and ophthalmopathy. From RNA transcripts, TCR beta CDR3 regions were amplified. First-round RT-PCR with HTBI primers amplified the TCR CDR3 region. TCRdb fed the multiplex PCR reads into MiXCR, producing one record per CDR3 protein. Found here are about 500,000 distinct CDR3 sequences, approximately 15% of them singletons; the top ten hold around 18%. The germline gives CDR1 SGHAT, CDR2 FQNNGV. The CDR3 totals 15 residues. After removal of 5 bases from V and 5 bases from J, the junction contained 10 bases not matched to a gene. This clonotype came up a few times.

This chain joins TRBV11-2 and TRBJ1-2, with 8 positions matching TRBD1. Input material: blood. The receptor was isolated from a woman aged 18-29 years with Graves' hyperthyroidism. CDR3 amino acids: CASSITGGGPYGYTF. The DNA of the CDR3 is TGTGCCAGCAGCATCACAGGGGGGGGACCTTATGGCTACACCTTC.